Listed below are T cell receptor beta chains from one sample, sequenced in a study of molecular identifiers for immune sequencing clone quantification. TCRdb called the PCR reads again in MiXCR, with one record for every CDR3 protein. The table records approximately 59,000 distinct CDR3 sequences, roughly 18% of them present only once. The sequenced material came from naive CD8+ T cells from blood, with Jurkat cell RNA spiked in. These receptors were collected from a human donor in good health. Some libraries in this study had Jurkat cell RNA spiked in. CDR3s include the opening cysteine and the closing phenylalanine or tryptophan. A D gene is named only where the DNA matches it firmly. Size values are once, few and many counts, or a class for expanded clones, and some rows have none.

D,V,size,J,CDR3,DNA
.,TRBV23-1,.,TRBJ1-2,CASSPTLDAPRGYGYTF,TGCGCCAGCAGCCCTACCTTGGACGCACCGCGGGGCTATGGCTACACCTTC
TRBD1,TRBV4-1,many,TRBJ2-2,CASSPGQGYTGELFF,TGCGCCAGCAGCCCGGGACAGGGCTACACCGGGGAGCTGTTTTTT
.,TRBV5-8,.,TRBJ2-1,CASSLDSDNEQFF,TGTGCCAGCAGCTTGGACAGTGACAATGAGCAGTTCTTC
.,TRBV24-1,few,TRBJ2-5,CATSDTMGRQETQYF,TGTGCCACCAGTGACACGATGGGGAGACAAGAGACCCAGTACTTC
.,TRBV4-3,many,TRBJ2-1,CASSQDLEGSSYNEQFF,TGCGCCAGCAGCCAAGATTTAGAGGGGAGCTCCTACAATGAGCAGTTCTTC
.,TRBV30,many,TRBJ2-1,CAWTRQGLLDEQFF,TGTGCCTGGACGCGGCAAGGGCTTTTAGATGAGCAGTTCTTC
.,TRBV5-6,.,TRBJ2-1,CASSLSDEQFF,TGTGCCAGCAGCTTATCCGATGAGCAGTTCTTC
.,TRBV7-9,many,TRBJ2-3,CASSAPRGRHTDTQYF,TGTGCCAGCAGCGCCCCCCGGGGACGCCACACAGATACGCAGTATTTT
TRBD2,TRBV4-3,many,TRBJ2-1,CASSQLPGGPLDEQFF,TGCGCCAGCAGCCAACTCCCGGGAGGGCCCTTGGATGAGCAGTTCTTC
.,TRBV7-7,few,TRBJ2-4,CASSLQRPAQNIQYF,TGTGCTAGCAGCCTTCAGCGTCCGGCGCAAAACATTCAGTACTTC
.,TRBV5-5,.,TRBJ1-1,CASSLGLSTEAFF,TGTGCCAGCAGCTTGGGTCTGAGCACTGAAGCTTTCTTT
.,TRBV6-2/TRBV6-3,many,TRBJ2-1,CASSYVVGRSGNEQFF,TGTGCCAGCAGTTACGTGGTGGGCAGGTCGGGGAATGAGCAGTTCTTC
TRBD1,TRBV29-1,many,TRBJ2-5,CSTMDRGVGLQETQYF,TGCAGCACGATGGACAGGGGAGTTGGGTTGCAAGAGACCCAGTACTTC
.,TRBV5-5,many,TRBJ2-7,CASSQLFEGSGDEQYF,TGTGCCAGCAGCCAGCTCTTTGAGGGATCAGGTGACGAGCAGTACTTC
TRBD1,TRBV7-9,.,TRBJ1-1,CAGSLNQGDRGPTNEAFF,TGTGCCGGCAGCTTAAATCAGGGAGACAGGGGGCCGACGAATGAAGCTTTCTTT
.,TRBV9,.,TRBJ2-7,CASSSSGREQYF,TGTGCCAGCAGCTCCTCTGGTCGGGAGCAGTACTTC
TRBD2,TRBV4-1,many,TRBJ2-7,CASSHSLAGGQYF,TGCGCCAGCAGCCATAGCCTAGCGGGAGGGCAGTACTTC
.,TRBV30,many,TRBJ2-5,CAWQEGQETQYF,TGTGCCTGGCAAGAGGGGCAAGAGACCCAGTACTTC
.,TRBV4-1,many,TRBJ2-7,CASSQVGGTANEQYF,TGCGCCAGCAGCCAAGTGGGGGGAACTGCTAACGAGCAGTACTTC
TRBD1,TRBV11-2,many,TRBJ2-7,CASSPGQGSYEQYF,TGTGCCAGCAGCCCGGGACAGGGGAGCTACGAGCAGTACTTC
.,TRBV7-9,.,TRBJ2-1,CASSLIRLANEQFF,TGTGCCAGCAGCTTAATTCGGCTAGCCAATGAGCAGTTCTTC
.,TRBV27,.,TRBJ2-3,CTSSLFVSDTQYF,TGTACCAGCAGTTTATTTGTATCCGATACGCAGTATTTT
.,TRBV7-9,many,TRBJ2-7,CASSHQTDWAGEQYF,TGTGCCAGCAGCCACCAGACAGATTGGGCAGGCGAGCAGTACTTC
TRBD1,TRBV12-3/TRBV12-4,.,TRBJ1-2,CASSPESGGAHGYTF,TGTGCCAGCAGTCCCGAATCAGGGGGCGCGCATGGCTACACCTTC
.,TRBV28,many,TRBJ1-2,CASSLIDRTDNYGYTF,TGTGCCAGCAGTCTCATAGACAGGACAGATAACTATGGCTACACCTTC
.,TRBV7-6,once,TRBJ1-3,CASSPMRVGLGNTIYF,TGTGCCAGCAGCCCCATGAGGGTGGGGTTAGGCAACACCATATATTTT
.,TRBV5-4,many,TRBJ2-7,CASSSGNPSGEQYF,TGTGCCAGCAGCTCGGGCAACCCGTCGGGCGAGCAGTACTTC
.,TRBV4-1,many,TRBJ1-4,CASSQLAEKLFF,TGCGCCAGCAGCCAACTAGCAGAAAAACTGTTTTTT
.,TRBV30,medium-sized,TRBJ2-3,CAWSVARASTDTQYF,TGTGCCTGGAGTGTCGCCAGGGCTAGCACAGATACGCAGTATTTT
TRBD2,TRBV27,many,TRBJ2-1,CASSSPLSGRFNEQFF,TGTGCCAGCAGTTCCCCACTAAGCGGGAGGTTCAATGAGCAGTTCTTC
.,TRBV20-1,many,TRBJ1-5,CSARGYSSNQPQHF,TGCAGTGCTAGAGGTTACAGTAGCAATCAGCCCCAGCATTTT
TRBD2,TRBV7-2,many,TRBJ2-3,CASSLVLAGSGSTDTQYF,TGTGCCAGCAGCTTAGTACTAGCGGGATCGGGGAGCACAGATACGCAGTATTTT
TRBD2,TRBV4-3,many,TRBJ2-3,CASSQDLLAGGLDTQYF,TGCGCCAGCAGCCAAGATTTACTAGCGGGAGGGCTGGATACGCAGTATTTT
TRBD1,TRBV11-3,many,TRBJ1-1,CASSLGSPGGRTEAFF,TGTGCCAGCAGCTTAGGGTCCCCAGGGGGTAGGACTGAAGCTTTCTTT
TRBD1,TRBV6-2/TRBV6-3,.,TRBJ2-5,CASSTGTARETQYF,TGTGCCAGCAGTACCGGGACAGCACGAGAGACCCAGTACTTT
TRBD2,TRBV4-1,many,TRBJ2-3,CASRLGGTKGTDTQYF,TGCGCCAGCAGGCTCGGGGGGACGAAAGGCACAGATACGCAGTATTTT
.,TRBV4-1,many,TRBJ1-1,CASSQVGTPNTEAFF,TGCGCCAGCAGCCAAGTTGGAACCCCTAACACTGAAGCTTTCTTT
.,TRBV5-4,many,TRBJ2-2,CASSLWRTNTGELFF,TGTGCCAGCAGCTTGTGGCGGACGAACACCGGGGAGCTGTTTTTT
TRBD2,TRBV20-1,few,TRBJ2-1,CSASWGSLGLARDEQFF,TGCAGTGCTAGTTGGGGGTCGCTGGGACTAGCTAGGGATGAGCAGTTCTTC
.,TRBV2,.,TRBJ2-3,CASSEVIGESTDTQYF,TGTGCCAGCAGTGAAGTTATTGGGGAATCCACAGATACGCAGTATTTT
.,TRBV27,many,TRBJ1-5,CASRDIISNQPQHF,TGTGCCAGCCGGGACATAATTAGCAATCAGCCCCAGCATTTT
.,TRBV6-5,many,TRBJ2-5,CASSYSRETQYF,TGTGCCAGCAGTTACTCTCGGGAGACCCAGTACTTC
.,TRBV28,many,TRBJ2-5,CASSSSGGGETQYF,TGTGCCAGCAGTTCGTCAGGGGGAGGAGAGACCCAGTACTTC
TRBD2,TRBV29-1,many,TRBJ2-1,CSVNPGLAGNEQFF,TGCAGCGTGAATCCGGGACTAGCAGGCAATGAGCAGTTCTTC
.,TRBV6-6,many,TRBJ1-4,CASSYGRGLANEKLFF,TGTGCCAGCAGTTACGGACGGGGCCTTGCTAATGAAAAACTGTTTTTT
.,TRBV30,many,TRBJ2-1,CAWSLGGSYNEQFF,TGTGCCTGGAGTCTCGGGGGATCCTACAATGAGCAGTTCTTC
TRBD1,TRBV30,many,TRBJ2-7,CAWSGVSRGRLNEQYF,TGTGCCTGGAGTGGAGTGTCGAGGGGGCGACTGAACGAGCAGTACTTC
.,TRBV13,.,TRBJ1-4,CASSKPTLGGEKLFF,TGTGCCAGCAGCAAACCGACCTTGGGCGGTGAAAAACTGTTTTTT
.,TRBV5-6,.,TRBJ2-2,CASSPRESGELFF,TGTGCCAGCAGCCCCCGGGAGTCCGGGGAGCTGTTTTTT
TRBD2,TRBV20-1,many,TRBJ2-7,CSARIGTSGSYEQYF,TGCAGTGCCCGCATTGGGACTAGCGGGAGTTACGAGCAGTACTTC
.,TRBV19,many,TRBJ2-3,CASSIYRTEVFSTDTQYF,TGTGCCAGTAGTATCTACCGGACAGAAGTTTTTAGCACAGATACGCAGTATTTT
TRBD2,TRBV2,.,TRBJ2-5,CASSGGTSGKETQYF,TGTGCCAGCAGTGGCGGGACTAGCGGAAAAGAGACCCAGTACTTC
.,TRBV28,.,TRBJ2-1,CASTEDWSSYNEQFF,TGTGCCAGCACTGAGGACTGGAGCTCCTACAATGAGCAGTTCTTC
.,TRBV19,many,TRBJ2-3,CASSDKHRSTDTQYF,TGTGCCAGTAGTGACAAACACCGGAGCACAGATACGCAGTATTTT
TRBD2,TRBV12-3/TRBV12-4,.,TRBJ2-7,CASSSGLFFDEQYF,TGTGCCAGCAGTTCGGGACTATTTTTCGACGAGCAGTACTTC
TRBD2,TRBV3-1,many,TRBJ2-4,CASSQDSSGRASIQYF,TGTGCCAGCAGCCAAGACTCTAGCGGGAGGGCGAGCATTCAGTACTTC